What follows are 9 T cell receptor beta chains derived from one specimen sequenced in a study of blood T cell repertoires in COVID-19 (dated by TCRdb to between 2020 and 2021). Library prep was done by the immunoSEQ multiplex PCR assay. TCRdb limited this immuneACCESS table to in-frame rearrangements with V and J called. A share of clones is missing; checked studies link under half to unresolved V genes, and the rest is unexplained. The sample profile shows around 98,000 clones; nearly 90% of them were found once. In total, the top ten clones hold about 4.2% of the sample. Input material: peripheral blood. The receptors were sampled from a man aged 70-80 years with acute or convalescent COVID-19.

Only a few counts were recorded for this clone. The rearrangement uses TRBV10-2 and TRBJ2-7; TRBD2 is a possible D gene (6 bases). Between the trimmed V and J ends, which lost 4 bases and 3 bases, there was a span of 19 bases. The CDR3 is made up of 16 amino acids. Germline loops: CDR1 WSHSY, CDR2 SAAADI. The CDR3 loop reads CASSVRPGLLDYEQYF. The DNA of the CDR3 is TGCGCCAGCAGTGTAAGGCCGGGACTCCTCGACTACGAGCAGTACTTC.

This chain connects TRBV28 to TRBJ1-4, with 8 bases lining up with TRBD1. Germline CDR1 MDHEN, CDR2 SYDVKM. This CDR3 comprises 17 residues. Losses at the gene ends were 6 bases for V and 4 bases for J; bases not matched to a gene: 13. CDR3: CASSTAGTGRLNEKLFF. Here the CDR3 DNA reads TGTGCCAGCAGCACTGCCGGGACAGGTCGGCTTAATGAAAAACTGTTTTTT.

V and J are TRBV14 and TRBJ2-3; D possibly corresponds to TRBD2 (6 bases). Trimming left V 4 bases short and J 9 bases short, with 17 bases between. Germline assignment: CDR1 SGHDN and CDR2 FVKESK. The CDR3 is made up of 14 amino acids. CDR3 sequence: CASSPRWGGNTQYF. The CDR3 DNA follows: TGTGCCAGCAGCCCTCGGTGGGGAGGCAACACGCAGTATTTT. Together with reference TRBV14 and TRBJ2-3, the CDR3 gives the full variable domain: EAGVTQFPSHSVIEKGQTVTLRCDPISGHDNLYWYRRVMGKEIKFLLHFVKESKQDESGMPNNRFLAERTGGTYSTLKVQPAELEDSGVYFCASSPRWGGNTQYFGPGTRLTVL.

J is TRBJ1-5 and V is TRBV27; maybe TRBD1 (5 bases). This CDR3 region has 15 residues. With 4 bases removed from V and 3 bases from J, the gap between germline ends came to 13 bases. Germline V gives CDR1 MNHEY, CDR2 SMNVEV (reference sequence). The CDR3 coding sequence is TGTGCCAGCAGTTCGACAGTGACGTTCAATCAGCCCCAGCATTTT. Translated: CASSSTVTFNQPQHF.

The chain couples TRBV5-1 to TRBJ1-3, with TRBD1 identical over 9 bases. In germline, CDR1 is SGHRS, CDR2 YFSETQ. The CDR3 has 17 amino acids. The V segment lost 4 bases and the J segment 1 base; nucleotides outside the gene matches: 9. The CDR3 DNA follows: TGCGCCAGCAGCCCCGCAGGACAGGGGAGATCTGGAAACACCATATATTTT. Protein: CASSPAGQGRSGNTIYF.

The V and J genes are TRBV28 and TRBJ1-3, with 8 bases identical to TRBD1. CDR1 is MDHEN, CDR2 SYDVKM, per germline. V lost 5 bases, J lost 1 base, and 4 bases stayed unmatched. CDR3 length: 15 residues. For the CDR3, the DNA is TGTGCCAGCAGTCCAACAGGGGGGTCTGGAAACACCATATATTTT. Protein product: CASSPTGGSGNTIYF. The whole variable domain, filled in from reference TRBV28 and TRBJ1-3, reads DVKVTQSSRYLVKRTGEKVFLECVQDMDHENMFWYRQDPGLGLRLIYFSYDVKMKEKGDIPEGYSVSREKKERFSLILESASTNQTSMYLCASSPTGGSGNTIYFGEGSWLTVV.

The rearrangement joins TRBV6-6 to TRBJ2-1; 8 nucleotides align to TRBD1. This CDR3 has 15 amino acids. In germline, CDR1 is MNHNY, CDR2 SVGAGI (reference sequence). Losses at the gene ends were 4 bases for V and 3 bases for J; bases not matched to a gene: 5. The CDR3 spells CASSSTGTGYNEQFF. In DNA, the CDR3 is TGTGCCAGCAGTTCAACCGGGACAGGCTACAATGAGCAGTTCTTC.

The chain uses TRBV5-8 and TRBJ1-1; D is undetermined. Trimming shortened V by 2 bases and J by 3 bases, and 5 bases separated the two germline ends. The germline CDR1 and CDR2 sequences are SGHTS and YDEGEE. The CDR3 loop spans 12 amino acids. CDR3 sequence: CASSFMYTEAFF. The CDR3 bases are TGTGCCAGCAGCTTTATGTACACTGAAGCTTTCTTT.

The chain employs TRBV2 and TRBJ2-3; TRBD2 aligns across 12 bases. J gave up 8 bases and V 6 bases, and 9 bases lay outside the gene matches. Germline V gene sequence: CDR1 SNHLY, CDR2 FYNNEI. This CDR3 comprises 15 residues. The CDR3 reads CASSTSSGGAATQYF. CDR3 DNA sequence: TGTGCCAGCAGCACATCTAGCGGGGGGGCGGCTACGCAGTATTTT.